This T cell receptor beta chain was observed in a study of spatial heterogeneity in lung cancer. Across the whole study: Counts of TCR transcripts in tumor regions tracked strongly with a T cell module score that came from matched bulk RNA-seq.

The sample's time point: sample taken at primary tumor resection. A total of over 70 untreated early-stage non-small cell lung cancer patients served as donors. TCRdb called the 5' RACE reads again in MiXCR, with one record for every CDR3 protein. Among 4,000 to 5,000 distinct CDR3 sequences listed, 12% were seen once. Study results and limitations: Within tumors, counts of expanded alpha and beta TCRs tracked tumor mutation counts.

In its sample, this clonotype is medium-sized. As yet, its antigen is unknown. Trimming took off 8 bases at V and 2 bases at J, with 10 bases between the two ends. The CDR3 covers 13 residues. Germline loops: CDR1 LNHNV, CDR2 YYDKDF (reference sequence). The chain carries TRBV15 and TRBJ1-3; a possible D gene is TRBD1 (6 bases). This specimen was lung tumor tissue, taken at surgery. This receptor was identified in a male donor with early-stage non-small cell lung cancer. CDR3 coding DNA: TGTGCCACCCGGGACATAGCTGGAAACACCATATATTTT. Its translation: CATRDIAGNTIYF.